This T cell receptor beta chain was identified during a study of T cells in Graves' hyperthyroidism and ophthalmopathy. Study-level points and caveats: From stable hyperthyroidism, ophthalmopathy was set apart by a 13 V-J model. The blood repertoire included most of the expanded thyroid clonotypes above 0.001.

The ends were cut back, 6 bases at V and 1 base at J, with 7 bases in the middle. Germline CDR1 reads SNHLY; CDR2 reads FYNNEI. CDR3 size: 13 residues. Diagnostic assessment was based on clinical symptoms, serum thyroxine and TRAb, thyroid ultrasound and orbital computed tomography. Fresh peripheral blood, less than 11 ml of it, supplied the PBMCs. This clonotype was seen repeatedly, ten times or more. The antigen is not known. RNA transcripts were the template for amplifying TCR beta CDR3 regions. TCR CDR3 underwent first-round RT-PCR with the HTBI primer set. TCRdb redid the calling of the multiplex PCR reads with MiXCR, one entry per CDR3 protein. The top ten clones hold 3% to 4% of a sample with roughly 650,000 distinct CDR3 sequences, around 16% of them seen once.

The sequencing input was blood. The sequence derives from a woman in her 40s with Graves' ophthalmopathy. The V and J genes are TRBV2 and TRBJ2-1; D remains ambiguous. The CDR3 reads CASRLPSYNEQFF. The CDR3 region has the DNA TGTGCCAGCAGACTCCCGTCCTACAATGAGCAGTTCTTC.